The TCR beta chain described here comes from a study of technical replicates of blood from a handful of donors. J lost 5 bases, V lost 0 bases, and 9 bases had no gene match. The germline V gene has CDR1 LGHNA and CDR2 YSLEER. The CDR3 is 16 amino acids. Here immunoSEQ multiplex PCR was the method, and the copy in TCRdb shows in-frame clones only, minus some. Among tens of thousands of clones listed, 70% to 90% were seen once. Input material: PBMCs. The sequence was obtained from a human donor in good health. Some clones in this sample may be carry-over from other donors' samples. The chain couples TRBV4-3 to TRBJ2-7; the match to TRBD2 covers 8 bases. The CDR3 coding sequence is TGCGCCAGCAGCCAAGATTTTGCGGGAGGATCCCACGAGCAGTACTTC. Amino acid sequence: CASSQDFAGGSHEQYF.